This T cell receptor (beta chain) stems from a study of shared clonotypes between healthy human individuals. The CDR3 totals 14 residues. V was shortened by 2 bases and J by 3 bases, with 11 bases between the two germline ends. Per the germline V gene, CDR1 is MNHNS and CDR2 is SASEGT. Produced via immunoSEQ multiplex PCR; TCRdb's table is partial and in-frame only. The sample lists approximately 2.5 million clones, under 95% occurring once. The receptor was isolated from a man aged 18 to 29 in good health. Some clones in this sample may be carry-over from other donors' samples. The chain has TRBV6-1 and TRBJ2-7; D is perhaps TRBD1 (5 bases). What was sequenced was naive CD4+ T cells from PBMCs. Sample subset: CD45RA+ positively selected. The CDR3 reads CASSEIVTDYEQYF. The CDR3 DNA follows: TGTGCCAGCAGTGAAATCGTGACAGACTACGAGCAGTACTTC.